This T cell receptor (beta chain) is from a study of shared clonotypes between healthy human individuals. Free of recent acute infections or vaccinations, the donors were healthy HIV-negative adults. Splitting the CD4+ cells yielded a CD45RA+ naive subset and a CD45RA-negative memory subset. This clone was recorded a few times. Trimming cost V 5 bases and J 7 bases; bases outside gene matches: 9. The CDR3 is 15 amino acids. Germline CDR1 is MDHEN and CDR2 is SYDVKM. The genomic DNA of each subset was split evenly across several immunoSEQ plates. Tens of thousands of T cell genomes (approximately 190 ng DNA) went into each sorted-subset replicate. Repertoires were generated with immunoSEQ multiplex PCR, while TCRdb's copy carries only in-frame clones and drops some. Of approximately 1,000,000 clones in the sample, around 77% are singletons; the top ten hold over 0.8%.

The TCR comes from a man younger than 35 in good health. Some clones in this sample may be carry-over from other donors' samples. Sequenced material: memory CD4+ T cells from PBMCs. Documented subset: CD45RA-negative fraction. The chain combines TRBV28 with TRBJ2-7, with TRBD2 identical over 12 bases. The CDR3 here is CASSPASGRDGEQYF. CDR3 DNA: TGTGCCAGCAGTCCCGCTAGCGGGAGGGACGGAGAGCAGTACTTC.